One sample yielded the 16 T cell receptor beta chains listed below, sequenced in a study of T cell responses to AZD1222 COVID-19 vaccine. Profiling relied on immunoSEQ multiplex PCR, and the TCRdb table lists in-frame clones only, not all of them. The sample gives 75,000 to 85,000 clones, 60% to 85% of which show up once; roughly a quarter is in the top ten. Sequences were derived from peripheral blood, sampled 28 days after the second dose of the MenACWY control vaccine. The receptors were sampled from an adult who received the MenACWY meningococcal vaccine as a control.

This clone was picked up one time. This chain connects TRBV28 to TRBJ2-5; 8 bases agree with TRBD2. This CDR3 contains 19 residues. Germline lookup yields CDR1 MDHEN and CDR2 SYDVKM. V lost 6 bases and J lost 5; bases outside the gene matches: 23. CDR3 coding DNA: TGTGCCAGCAGGCGGTTGGGTGCGGGGGGCGACCTCCCGGGGGAGACCCAGTACTTC. Its protein product is CASRRLGAGGDLPGETQYF.

This rearrangement joins TRBV6-2 or TRBV6-3 to TRBJ2-2, with D tentatively TRBD1 (5 bases). Deletions cut 5 bases from V and 3 bases from J, with 10 bases between. CDR3 size: 14 residues. Germline loops: CDR1 MNHEY, CDR2 SVGEGT. This CDR3 reads CASSPGRDTGELFF. The CDR3 DNA sequence: TGTGCCAGCAGTCCCGGCAGGGACACCGGGGAGCTGTTTTTT.

This chain uses TRBV9 with TRBJ2-5; D is tentatively TRBD1 or TRBD2 (5 bases each). The CDR3 runs to 14 residues. Germline V gives CDR1 SGDLS, CDR2 YYNGEE. V was shortened by 0 bases and J by 3 bases, with 9 bases between the two germline ends. CDR3 sequence: CASSVGQGEETQYF. CDR3 DNA: TGTGCCAGCAGCGTAGGCCAGGGAGAAGAGACCCAGTACTTC.

This clone was picked up a small number of times. The genes are TRBV9 and TRBJ1-6; no definite D call. Germline V gives CDR1 SGDLS, CDR2 YYNGEE. V lost 0 bases and J 7 bases, leaving 17 bases between the germline ends. The CDR3 totals 17 residues. The CDR3 DNA reads TGTGCCAGCAGCGTAGGGCTCTCCCCAGGAGGCAATTCACCCCTCCACTTT. Encoded protein: CASSVGLSPGGNSPLHF.

The chain links TRBV27 to TRBJ2-1, with TRBD2 matching 10 bases. The trim removed 6 bases at V and 6 bases at J, leaving 8 bases unmatched. The CDR3 sequence is 15 residues long. Germline V lookup: CDR1 MNHEY, CDR2 SMNVEV (reference sequence). Here the CDR3 reads CASSPASGGGNEQFF. As DNA, the CDR3 is TGTGCCAGCAGCCCGGCAAGCGGGGGGGGCAATGAGCAGTTCTTC.

The rearrangement joins TRBV6-5 to TRBJ2-2; D not resolved. Germline CDR1 is MNHEY and CDR2 is SVGAGI. The CDR3 extends over 14 amino acids. V shed 2 bases and J shed 4 bases, with 8 bases lying between them. DNA of the CDR3: TGTGCCAGCAGTTACAGGGAACTCACCGGGGAGCTGTTTTTT. Translated, it gives CASSYRELTGELFF.

The chain recombines TRBV6-2 or TRBV6-3 with TRBJ2-1; no reliable D call. V lost 6 bases and J 4 bases, leaving 10 bases between the germline ends. The CDR3 loop spans 13 amino acids. In germline, CDR1 is MNHEY, CDR2 SVGEGT. Here the CDR3 reads CASSLTEYNEQFF. The CDR3 nucleotides are TGTGCCAGCAGCCTGACTGAGTACAATGAGCAGTTCTTC.

This clone was picked up one time. The V and J genes are TRBV29-1 and TRBJ2-1, with 12 bases fitting TRBD2. Germline lookup yields CDR1 SQVTM and CDR2 ANQGSEA. The CDR3 runs 15 residues. V was clipped by 6 bases and J by 9 bases; unmatched bases: 12. CDR3 sequence reads: CSVFSSSGRAPEQFF. DNA of the CDR3: TGCAGCGTGTTTAGTTCTAGCGGGAGGGCCCCTGAGCAGTTCTTC.

This sequence joins TRBV7-3 and TRBJ1-1; D remains ambiguous. Between the trimmed V and J ends, which lost 3 bases and 3 bases, there was a span of 8 bases. In germline, CDR1 is SGHTA, CDR2 FQGTGA. CDR3 size: 13 residues. This CDR3 is CASSFQSHTEAFF. CDR3 DNA: TGTGCCAGCAGCTTCCAGAGTCACACTGAAGCTTTCTTT.

V gene TRBV6-5 combines with J gene TRBJ1-2, with unresolved D. Trimming pared 8 bases from V and 4 bases from J, leaving 11 bases between. This CDR3 is 12 amino acids long. Germline lookup yields CDR1 MNHEY and CDR2 SVGAGI. For the CDR3, the DNA is TGTGCCAGCGGATCAATACTCTATGGCTACACCTTC. This codes for CASGSILYGYTF.

This chain uses TRBV2 with TRBJ2-5, with D tentatively TRBD2 (5 bases). The CDR3 loop spans 14 amino acids. V lost 7 bases to trimming and J lost 1 base, with 13 bases between them. Germline CDR1 and CDR2: SNHLY and FYNNEI. DNA for the CDR3: TGTGCCAGCACGGAAATAGCGTCCCAAGAGACCCAGTACTTC. This sequence encodes CASTEIASQETQYF. The full variable domain, its missing parts supplied by reference TRBV2 and TRBJ2-5, is EPEVTQTPSHQVTQMGQEVILRCVPISNHLYFYWYRQILGQKVEFLVSFYNNEISEKSEIFDDQFSVERPDGSNFTLKIRSTKLEDSAMYFCASTEIASQETQYFGPGTRLLVL.

The chain couples TRBV6-5 to TRBJ1-2; TRBD1 aligns across 8 bases. This CDR3 has 15 residues. Germline CDR1 MNHEY, CDR2 SVGAGI. V was clipped by 0 bases and J by 8 bases; unmatched bases: 8. CDR3 loop: CASSYSGQGGGGYTF. The DNA for the CDR3 is TGTGCCAGCAGTTACTCTGGACAGGGCGGTGGAGGCTACACCTTC.

The chain's CDR3 is CASRSRTVYGYTF. For the CDR3, the DNA is TGTGCCAGCAGATCCCGGACAGTGTATGGCTACACCTTC. J is TRBJ1-2 and V is TRBV12-3 or TRBV12-4, with D maybe TRBD1 (6 bases). The CDR3 has 13 residues. V shed 6 bases and J shed 5 bases, with 13 bases lying between them.

The chain combines TRBV3-1 (or the pseudogene TRBV3-2) with TRBJ2-6; TRBD1 agrees at 8 bases. Germline V lookup: CDR1 LGHDT, CDR2 YNNKEL (reference sequence). This CDR3 has 18 residues. Germline trimming cut 4 bases from V and 4 bases from J; bases unmatched to any gene: 12. CDR3 sequence: CASSPRTGRFVGANVLTF. CDR3 nucleotides: TGTGCCAGCAGCCCTAGGACAGGGAGATTCGTAGGGGCCAACGTCCTGACTTTC.

V gene TRBV6-5 combines with J gene TRBJ1-2; D unresolved. CDR3 size: 15 residues. V was clipped by 0 bases and J by 5 bases, with 13 bases between them. Per germline, CDR1 MNHEY and CDR2 SVGAGI. The CDR3 DNA reads TGTGCCAGCAGTTACTCGCTCGGGAGCGAGTATGGCTACACCTTC. This gives the protein CASSYSLGSEYGYTF.

This chain joins TRBV10-2 and TRBJ2-2, with 7 bases matching TRBD1. This CDR3 has 12 residues. The junction had 1 base not matched to a gene; V was cut back by 5 bases and J by 7 bases. The germline CDR1 and CDR2 sequences are WSHSY and SAAADI. The CDR3 sequence is CASSSGGGELFF. CDR3 sequence (DNA): TGCGCCAGCAGTTCAGGGGGCGGGGAGCTGTTTTTT.